This T cell receptor (beta chain) is drawn from a study of graft-versus-host responses after intestinal transplantation. Looking at the study overall: Multivisceral, liver-intestinal, or isolated intestinal transplants were received by the recipients. Recipients were all induced with anti-thymocyte globulin, then given tacrolimus and steroids for around three years. General study points: Allografts of patients with graft-donor T cell macrochimerism showed high graft-versus-host to host-versus-graft clone ratios. Recipient marrow contained GvH clones, some of which appeared first in ileum or blood.

Germline CDR1 reads LGHNA; CDR2 reads YSLEER. V lost 3 bases to trimming and J lost 8 bases, with 13 bases between them. This CDR3 is 13 amino acids long. Measured with immunoSEQ multiplex PCR; TCRdb has only the in-frame clones, and not every one. The sample records around 87,000 clones, 85% to 95% being singletons. In its sample, this clone was seen once. The antigen is undetermined. This rearrangement joins TRBV4-3 to TRBJ1-1; D ambiguous. The TCR originated in a human donor who was the organ donor for an intestinal transplant. The sample in question was unstimulated CD8+ T cells sorted from spleen or lymph node cells, obtained before transplant. The CDR3 region has the DNA TGCGCCAGCAGCCATAATGTCTGGGCGGAAGCTTTCTTT. It yields the protein CASSHNVWAEAFF.